This T cell receptor (beta chain) was sequenced during a study of T cell responses to AZD1222 COVID-19 vaccine. Broader study findings: Clonal diversity was possibly underestimated; the donors were predominantly white British and more often female. Baseline seropositivity occurred in only a handful of AZD1222 recipients. Across spike, vaccine-associated CD4 TCRs were found, dominant at 160-218 and 743-854.

Germline V gene data show CDR1 as MNHEY and CDR2 as SVGAGI. This CDR3 is 16 amino acids long. Trimming at V came to 2 bases and at J to 4 bases, leaving 8 bases not matched to a gene. As to this clone: Its specificity is not known.

Only in-frame clones appear in the TCRdb table, and some are missing; sequencing was by immunoSEQ multiplex PCR. The sample shows more than 95,000 clones, around 89% of them seen only once. The chain combines TRBV6-5 with TRBJ2-5; 9 positions match TRBD2. The specimen was peripheral blood, collected on day 0 of AZD1222 vaccination. This TCR came from an adult in good health. DNA for the CDR3: TGTGCCAGCAGTTACCGAGCTAGCGGGGTAAGAGAGACCCAGTACTTC. It translates to CASSYRASGVRETQYF.